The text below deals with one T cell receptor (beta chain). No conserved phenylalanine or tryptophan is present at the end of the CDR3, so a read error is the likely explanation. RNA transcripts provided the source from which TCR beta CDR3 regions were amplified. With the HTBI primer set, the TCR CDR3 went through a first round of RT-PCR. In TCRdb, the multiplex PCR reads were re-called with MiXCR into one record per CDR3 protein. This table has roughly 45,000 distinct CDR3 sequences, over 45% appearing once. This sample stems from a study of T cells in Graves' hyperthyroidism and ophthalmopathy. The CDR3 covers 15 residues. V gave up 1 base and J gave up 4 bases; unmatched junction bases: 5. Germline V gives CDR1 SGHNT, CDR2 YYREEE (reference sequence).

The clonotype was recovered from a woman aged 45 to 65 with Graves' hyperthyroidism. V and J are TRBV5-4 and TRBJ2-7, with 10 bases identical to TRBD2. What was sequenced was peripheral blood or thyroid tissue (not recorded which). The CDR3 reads CASSLSLAGEYEQYL. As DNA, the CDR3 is TGTGCCAGCAGCTTGTCTCTAGCGGGGGAGTACGAGCAGTACCTC.